This is a list of T cell receptor beta chains from one sample in a study of shared clonotypes between healthy human individuals. The assay was immunoSEQ multiplex PCR, and TCRdb's table has in-frame clones only and misses some. The repertoire holds roughly 700,000 clones, with around 74% as singletons. Specimen: memory CD4+ T cells sorted from blood. Every receptor here comes from a woman aged 25-40 years in good health. The CDR3 runs from the conserved cysteine through the conserved F or W.

j_call v_call cdr3_aa
TRBJ2-2 TRBV11-2 CASSLRLVDTGELFF
TRBJ2-5 TRBV5-6 CASSRLAIARETQYF
TRBJ1-3 TRBV18 CASSQTWKTNTIYF
TRBJ2-1 TRBV11-1 CASSLMRARRNEQFF
TRBJ1-4 TRBV19 CASSPRGATNEKLFF
TRBJ2-6 TRBV19 CASSVQGISGANVLTF
TRBJ2-5 TRBV7-6 CASSRLPQRLETQYF
TRBJ2-7 TRBV6-5 CAIRKTSGGYEQYF
TRBJ2-1 TRBV11-2 CASSLTPSGSGNYNEQFF
TRBJ2-5 TRBV20-1 CSDVYQETQYF
TRBJ2-1 TRBV4-2 CASSQWTSGSAEQFF
TRBJ2-5 TRBV11-2 CASSLERGTQYF
TRBJ2-6 TRBV6-5 CASRPIAGANVLTF
TRBJ2-1 TRBV5-1 CASSPDSSGYNEQFF
TRBJ2-5 TRBV7-2 CASSLVIAGQKTQYF
TRBJ2-5 TRBV16 CASSQLVGDTETQYF
TRBJ1-1 TRBV5-8 CASSSRDTEAFF
TRBJ2-5 TRBV5-1 CARTSQETQYF
TRBJ2-3 TRBV4-1 CASSRMRASGTDTQYF
TRBJ2-7 TRBV6-5 CASSYASGQVGYEQYF
TRBJ1-1 TRBV2 CASSEGVRAFF
TRBJ1-1 TRBV10-3 CAISDREDTEAFF
TRBJ1-4 TRBV7-9 CASSSDTGGTNEKLFF
TRBJ2-5 TRBV5-1 CATRQGQETQYF
TRBJ1-2 TRBV2 CASSTRQGSYGYTF
TRBJ2-1 TRBV18 CASSQSGTSEYNEQFF
TRBJ1-1 TRBV19 CASSRLMNTEAFF
TRBJ1-2 TRBV7-2 CASSSRQGVATGYTF
TRBJ2-2 TRBV6-5 CASRTPGGTGELFF
TRBJ1-1 TRBV7-9 CASSLTGVTEAFF
TRBJ1-3 TRBV7-8 CASSLAPRGPGNTIYF
TRBJ1-2 TRBV28 CASSPRRGNYGYTF
TRBJ1-5 TRBV4-1 CASSQDLAPAKGQPQHF
TRBJ2-1 TRBV4-1 CASSQVGGGSSYNEQFF
TRBJ1-2 TRBV6-6 CASLGGASNYGYTF
TRBJ2-2 TRBV6-5 CASSHWTSGTGELFF
TRBJ2-7 TRBV2 CASTLNDGTPPHEQYF
TRBJ1-2 TRBV27 CASRGDSRYGYTF
TRBJ2-1 TRBV6-5 CASSGNNEQFF
TRBJ1-4 TRBV29-1 CSVARTGLFEKLFF
TRBJ1-1 TRBV14 CASSQVCAALNTEAFF